This T cell receptor beta chain was sequenced in a study of regulatory dendritic cells for organ transplantation. For the study at large: Regulatory dendritic cells came from monocytes given vitamin D3 and IL-10. Study-level findings and limits: Naive CD4+ and CD8+ repertoires were highly diverse; memory CD8+ was most oligoclonal. Resting memory CD8+ T cells held the most alloreactive clonotypes.

In regard to this clone: Its antigen remains unknown.

CDR3 size: 16 residues. V shed 1 base and J 2 bases; nucleotides not matched to a gene: 6. Germline CDR1 and CDR2: SGHTA and FQGNSA. Sorted subsets were CFSE-labeled and cultured 4 to 6 days with allogeneic dendritic cells. The repertoire was sequenced with immunoSEQ multiplex PCR; TCRdb's copy has only in-frame clones and lacks some. The data show roughly 9,800 clones, about 71% seen once. Source material: naive CD4+ T cells from blood cultured with dendritic cells. Subset noted: CD45RA+ naive T cells. This receptor was obtained from a human donor in good health. The rearrangement uses TRBV7-2 and TRBJ2-7, with TRBD2 matching 9 bases. The CDR3 DNA follows: TGTGCCAGCAGCTTAGATGGCGGGGGGGTTCCCTACGAGCAGTACTTC. Translating it yields CASSLDGGGVPYEQYF. Looking up the rest from reference TRBV7-2 and TRBJ2-7 gives the full variable domain: GAGVSQSPSNKVTEKGKDVELRCDPISGHTALYWYRQSLGQGLEFLIYFQGNSAPDKSGLPSDRFSAERTGGSVSTLTIQRTQQEDSAVYLCASSLDGGGVPYEQYFGPGTRLTVT.